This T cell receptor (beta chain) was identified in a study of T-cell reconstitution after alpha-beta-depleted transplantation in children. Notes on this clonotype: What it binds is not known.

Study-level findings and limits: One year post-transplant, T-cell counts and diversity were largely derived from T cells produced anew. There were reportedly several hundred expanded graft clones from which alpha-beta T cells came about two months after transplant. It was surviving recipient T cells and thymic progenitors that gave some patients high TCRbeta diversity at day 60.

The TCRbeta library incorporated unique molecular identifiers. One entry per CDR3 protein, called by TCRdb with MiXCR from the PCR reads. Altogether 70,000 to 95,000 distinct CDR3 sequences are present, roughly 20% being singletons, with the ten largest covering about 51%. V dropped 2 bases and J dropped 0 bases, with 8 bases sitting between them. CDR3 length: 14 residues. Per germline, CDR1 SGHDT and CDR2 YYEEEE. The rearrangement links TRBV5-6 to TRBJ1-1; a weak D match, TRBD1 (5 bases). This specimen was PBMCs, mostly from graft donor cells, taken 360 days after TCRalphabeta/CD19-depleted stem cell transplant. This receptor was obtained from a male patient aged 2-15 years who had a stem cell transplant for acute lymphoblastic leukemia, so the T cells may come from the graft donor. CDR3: CASSFGHLNTEAFF. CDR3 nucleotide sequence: TGTGCCAGCAGCTTCGGACACTTGAACACTGAAGCTTTCTTT.